The clone carrying this TCR beta chain appeared many times. The data were taken from a study of T cells in Graves' hyperthyroidism and ophthalmopathy. Amplification of TCR beta CDR3 regions used RNA as the template. An initial round of RT-PCR targeting the TCR CDR3 relied on the HTBI primer set. TCRdb reanalysed the multiplex PCR reads using MiXCR and keeps one entry per CDR3 protein. Counted here are under 350,000 distinct CDR3 sequences, 15% to 20% occurring once; the ten biggest clones make up roughly 53%. Trimming shortened V by 7 bases and J by 2 bases, and 7 bases separated the two germline ends. Looked up from germline, CDR1 is SGHRS and CDR2 is YFSETQ. The CDR3 sequence is 12 residues long.

The origin of this receptor is a woman aged 60-75 years with Graves' ophthalmopathy. Sequenced input: blood. The V call is TRBV5-1, the J call TRBJ2-1; D is perhaps TRBD2 (6 bases). The CDR3 DNA is TGCGCCAGCGGGACTCCCTACAATGAGCAGTTCTTC. Protein sequence: CASGTPYNEQFF.